This T cell receptor (beta chain) was identified in a study of blood T cell repertoires in COVID-19. Trimming pared 4 bases from V and 1 base from J, leaving 11 bases between. The length of the CDR3 is 15 residues. CDR1 and CDR2 from the germline V gene are SGDLS and YYNGEE. How the authors handled the data: Amplifying reference gene primers gave estimates of nucleated cell counts. Assay used: immunoSEQ multiplex PCR; TCRdb lists only in-frame clones, some missing. V and J calls plus clone size are reproduced from that table; the DNA served to infer D and trimming. The profile covers roughly 410,000 clones, with about 90% appearing a single time and over 2% taken by the ten largest. The Seattle site enrolled patients during active infection and followed them longitudinally.

Sequenced sample: peripheral blood. This receptor was taken from a woman in her sixties or seventies with COVID-19, enrolled during active disease. The V and J genes are TRBV9 and TRBJ2-2, with TRBD1 as a possible D gene (5 bases). This CDR3 is CASSLGHKNTGELFF. The CDR3 DNA is TGTGCCAGCAGCCTCGGACACAAGAACACCGGGGAGCTGTTTTTT.